The rows below give T cell receptor beta chains drawn from one sample of a study of cytomegalovirus exposure and HLA in healthy donors. Sequenced by immunoSEQ multiplex PCR; TCRdb stores in-frame clones only, minus some. The sample has about 110,000 clones, and its top ten clones hold around 3.6%. Sequences were obtained from PBMCs. The receptors shown here come from a man younger than 35 in good health and CMV-seronegative. The CDR3 runs from the conserved cysteine through the conserved F or W. The order of the fields is CDR3 length, D gene, V gene, J gene, CDR3 protein, CDR3 DNA. The D gene is left open where the match is weak.

17	.	TRBV5-6	TRBJ2-4	CASSLAFTALAKNIQYF	TGTGCCAGCAGCTTGGCCTTTACAGCACTAGCCAAAAACATTCAGTACTTC
13	TRBD1	TRBV7-9	TRBJ1-5	CASSWDRVQPQHF	TGTGCCAGCAGTTGGGACAGGGTTCAGCCCCAGCATTTT
13	.	TRBV11-2	TRBJ1-1	CASSHYGRREAFF	TGTGCCAGCAGCCATTATGGGCGTCGCGAAGCTTTCTTT
13	.	TRBV5-6	TRBJ2-5	CASSLGGEETQYF	TGTGCCAGCAGCTTGGGGGGGGAGGAGACCCAGTACTTC
17	TRBD1	TRBV5-6	TRBJ1-3	CASSSLSNRGYGNTIYF	TGTGCCAGCAGTTCCCTTTCTAACAGGGGATATGGAAACACCATATATTTT
13	.	TRBV28	TRBJ2-4	CASLLRAKNIQYF	TGTGCCAGCCTTCTGCGGGCCAAAAACATTCAGTACTTC
16	.	TRBV5-1	TRBJ1-1	CASSLAAGGQGTEAFF	TGCGCCAGCAGCTTGGCCGCGGGGGGGCAGGGCACTGAAGCTTTCTTT
16	TRBD2	TRBV4-2	TRBJ2-1	CASSQVGTSGGNEQFF	TGTGCCAGCAGCCAAGTAGGGACTAGCGGGGGAAATGAGCAGTTCTTC
14	TRBD1	TRBV27	TRBJ2-7	CASSLSRQGYEQYF	TGTGCCAGCAGTTTATCACGACAGGGCTACGAGCAGTACTTC
17	TRBD1	TRBV5-6	TRBJ2-6	CASSLGQGISGANVLTF	TGTGCCAGCAGCTTGGGACAGGGGATCTCTGGGGCCAACGTCCTGACTTTC
14	TRBD2	TRBV28	TRBJ2-7	CASSLSGNTYEQYF	TGTGCCAGCAGTCTTAGCGGGAATACCTACGAGCAGTACTTC
14	.	TRBV6-1	TRBJ1-6	CASSEVTQNSPLHF	TGTGCCAGCAGTGAAGTCACTCAAAATTCACCCCTCCACTTT
16	TRBD1	TRBV19	TRBJ1-3	CASSTTGRSSGNTIYF	TGTGCCAGTAGTACGACAGGGCGCAGCTCTGGAAACACCATATATTTT
14	.	TRBV4-1	TRBJ2-5	CASSQDGRQETQYF	TGCGCCAGCAGCCAAGATGGCAGACAAGAGACCCAGTACTTC
18	TRBD2	TRBV9	TRBJ2-6	CASSPRLAGGSGANVLTF	TGTGCCAGCAGCCCCCGACTAGCGGGAGGATCCGGGGCCAACGTCCTGACTTTC
15	.	TRBV7-9	TRBJ2-4	CASSLREVDKNIQYF	TGTGCCAGCAGCTTAAGGGAGGTTGACAAAAACATTCAGTACTTC
16	TRBD2	TRBV27	TRBJ2-7	CASSWGTSGRAREQYF	TGTGCCAGCAGTTGGGGGACTAGCGGGAGGGCCCGCGAGCAGTACTTC
18	TRBD1	TRBV7-9	TRBJ2-7	CASSLWTGKISFPYEQYF	TGTGCCAGCAGCTTATGGACAGGCAAAATTTCTTTTCCCTACGAGCAGTACTTC